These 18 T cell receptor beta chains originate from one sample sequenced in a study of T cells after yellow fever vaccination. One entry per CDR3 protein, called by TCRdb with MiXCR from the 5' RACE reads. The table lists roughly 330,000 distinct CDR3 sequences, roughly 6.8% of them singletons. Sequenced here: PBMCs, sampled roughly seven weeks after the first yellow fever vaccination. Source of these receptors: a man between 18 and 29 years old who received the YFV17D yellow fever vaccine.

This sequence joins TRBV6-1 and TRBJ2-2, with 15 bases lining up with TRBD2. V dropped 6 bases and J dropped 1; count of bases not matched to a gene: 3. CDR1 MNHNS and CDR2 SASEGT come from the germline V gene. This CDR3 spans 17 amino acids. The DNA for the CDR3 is TGTGCCAGCAGGAAGGGACTAGCGGGGGGGAACACCGGGGAGCTGTTTTTT. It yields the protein CASRKGLAGGNTGELFF.

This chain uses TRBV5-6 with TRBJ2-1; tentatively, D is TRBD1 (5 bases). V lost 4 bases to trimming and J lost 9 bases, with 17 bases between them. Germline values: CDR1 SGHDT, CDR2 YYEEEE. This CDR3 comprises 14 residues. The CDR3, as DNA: TGTGCCAGCAGCGTGGCGCAGGGATACGGTGAGCAGTTCTTC. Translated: CASSVAQGYGEQFF. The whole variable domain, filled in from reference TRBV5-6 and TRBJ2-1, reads DAGVTQSPTHLIKTRGQQVTLRCSPKSGHDTVSWYQQALGQGPQFIFQYYEEEERQRGNFPDRFSGHQFPNYSSELNVNALLLGDSALYLCASSVAQGYGEQFFGPGTRLTVL.

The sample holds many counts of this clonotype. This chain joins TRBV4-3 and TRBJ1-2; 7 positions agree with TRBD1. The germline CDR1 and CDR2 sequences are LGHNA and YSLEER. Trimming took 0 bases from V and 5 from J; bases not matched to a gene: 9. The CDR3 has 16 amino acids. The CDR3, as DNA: TGCGCCAGCAGCCAAGATCTACAGGGGAACCCATATGGCTACACCTTC. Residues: CASSQDLQGNPYGYTF.

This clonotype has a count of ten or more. As DNA, the CDR3 is TGTGCCAGCAGCCTTACCGGGACTTTCAACATTCAGTACTTC. Amino acid sequence: CASSLTGTFNIQYF. The chain recombines TRBV3-1 with TRBJ2-4; D perhaps matches TRBD2 (6 bases). The CDR3 length is 14 residues. The germline V and J ends were trimmed by 4 bases and 7 bases, with 14 bases remaining between them. CDR1 is LGHDT and CDR2 is YNNKEL in the germline V gene (reference sequence).

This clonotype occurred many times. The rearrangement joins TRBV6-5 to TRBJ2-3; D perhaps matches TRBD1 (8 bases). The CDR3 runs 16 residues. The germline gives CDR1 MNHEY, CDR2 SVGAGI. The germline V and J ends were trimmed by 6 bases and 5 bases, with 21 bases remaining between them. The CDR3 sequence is CASRHRGGIPGDTQYF. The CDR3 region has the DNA TGTGCCAGCAGGCACAGGGGGGGCATCCCTGGAGATACGCAGTATTTT.

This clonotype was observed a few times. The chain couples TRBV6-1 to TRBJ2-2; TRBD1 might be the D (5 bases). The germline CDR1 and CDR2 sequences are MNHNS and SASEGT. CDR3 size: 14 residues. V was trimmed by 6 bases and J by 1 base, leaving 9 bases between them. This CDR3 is CASRDNLNTGELFF. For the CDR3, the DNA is TGTGCCAGCAGGGACAACTTGAACACCGGGGAGCTGTTTTTT.

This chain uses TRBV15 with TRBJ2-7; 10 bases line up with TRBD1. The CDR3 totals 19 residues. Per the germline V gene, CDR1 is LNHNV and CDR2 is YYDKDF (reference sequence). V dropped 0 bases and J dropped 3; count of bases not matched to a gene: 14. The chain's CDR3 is CATSREGQGREQVGYEQYV. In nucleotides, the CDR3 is TGTGCCACCAGCAGAGAGGGACAGGGGAGGGAACAAGTCGGCTACGAGCAGTACGTC.

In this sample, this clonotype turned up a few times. CDR3 amino acids: CASSINGDNYGYTF. The CDR3, as DNA: TGTGCCAGTAGTATAAACGGAGATAACTATGGCTACACCTTC. This chain joins TRBV19 and TRBJ1-2; no firm D call. The V gene's germline CDR1 is LNHDA and CDR2 SQIVND (reference sequence). Trimming cost V 2 bases and J 1 base, with 8 bases left between them. This CDR3 region has 14 residues.

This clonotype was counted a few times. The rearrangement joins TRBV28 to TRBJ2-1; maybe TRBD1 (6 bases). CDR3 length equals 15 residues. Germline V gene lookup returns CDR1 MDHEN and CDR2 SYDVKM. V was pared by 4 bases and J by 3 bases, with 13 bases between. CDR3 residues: CASSSPRGHYNEQFF. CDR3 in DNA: TGTGCCAGCAGTTCCCCCAGGGGCCACTACAATGAGCAGTTCTTC. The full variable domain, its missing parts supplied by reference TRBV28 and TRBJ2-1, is DVKVTQSSRYLVKRTGEKVFLECVQDMDHENMFWYRQDPGLGLRLIYFSYDVKMKEKGDIPEGYSVSREKKERFSLILESASTNQTSMYLCASSSPRGHYNEQFFGPGTRLTVL.

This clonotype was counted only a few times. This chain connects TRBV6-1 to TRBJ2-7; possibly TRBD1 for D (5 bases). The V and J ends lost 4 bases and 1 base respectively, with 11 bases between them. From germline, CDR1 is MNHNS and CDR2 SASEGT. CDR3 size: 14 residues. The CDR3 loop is CASSVQGRSYEQYV. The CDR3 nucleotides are TGTGCCAGCAGTGTCCAGGGAAGGTCCTACGAGCAGTACGTC.

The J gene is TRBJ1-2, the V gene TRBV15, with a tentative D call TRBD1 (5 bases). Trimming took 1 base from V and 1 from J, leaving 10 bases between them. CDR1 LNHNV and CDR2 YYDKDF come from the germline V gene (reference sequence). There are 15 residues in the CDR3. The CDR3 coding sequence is TGTGCCACCAGCAGAGCGGGGGGATTTAACTATGGCTACACCTTC. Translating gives CATSRAGGFNYGYTF.

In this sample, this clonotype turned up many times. The CDR3 region has the DNA TGCGCCAGCAGCTTGGCTACAGCGAACACTGAAGCTTTCTTT. Its protein is CASSLATANTEAFF. This chain joins TRBV5-1 and TRBJ1-1; D uncertain. Germline lookup yields CDR1 SGHRS and CDR2 YFSETQ. V dropped 0 bases and J dropped 1 base, with 7 bases sitting between them. The CDR3 extends over 14 amino acids.

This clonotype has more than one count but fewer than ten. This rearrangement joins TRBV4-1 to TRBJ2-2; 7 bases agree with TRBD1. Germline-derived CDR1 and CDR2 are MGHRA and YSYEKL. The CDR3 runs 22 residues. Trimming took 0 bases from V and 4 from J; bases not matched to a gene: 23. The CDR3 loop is CASSQDISRTGYVSTPTGELFF. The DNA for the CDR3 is TGCGCCAGCAGCCAAGATATCTCGCGGACAGGTTACGTCTCTACCCCCACCGGGGAGCTGTTTTTT.

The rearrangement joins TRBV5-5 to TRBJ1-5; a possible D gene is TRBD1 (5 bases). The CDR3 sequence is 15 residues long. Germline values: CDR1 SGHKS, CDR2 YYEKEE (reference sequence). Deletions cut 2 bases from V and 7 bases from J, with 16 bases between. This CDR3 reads CASSLIVSGYQPQHF. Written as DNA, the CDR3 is TGTGCCAGCAGCTTAATTGTTTCAGGGTACCAGCCCCAGCATTTT.

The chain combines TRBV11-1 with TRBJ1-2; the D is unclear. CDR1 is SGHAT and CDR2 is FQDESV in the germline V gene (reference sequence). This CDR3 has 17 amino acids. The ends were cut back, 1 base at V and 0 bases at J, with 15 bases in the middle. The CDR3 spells CASSLGGRRTTNYGYTF. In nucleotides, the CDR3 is TGTGCCAGCAGCTTAGGGGGAAGACGTACAACTAACTATGGCTACACCTTC.

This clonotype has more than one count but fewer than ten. CDR3 protein: CASSTNTGELFF. The CDR3 DNA reads TGTGCCAGCTCAACAAACACCGGGGAGCTGTTTTTT. The V and J genes are TRBV18 and TRBJ2-2; D is unresolved. Germline CDR1 reads KGHSH; CDR2 reads LQKENI. The germline V and J ends were trimmed by 5 bases and 2 bases, with 3 bases remaining between them. The CDR3 sequence is 12 residues long.

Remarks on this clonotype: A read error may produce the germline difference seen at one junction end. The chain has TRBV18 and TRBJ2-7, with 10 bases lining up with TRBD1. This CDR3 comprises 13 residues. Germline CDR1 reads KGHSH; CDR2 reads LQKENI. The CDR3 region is CASSPWDRGYSHF. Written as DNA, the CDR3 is TGTGCCAGCTCACCGTGGGACAGGGGCTATTCGCACTTC.

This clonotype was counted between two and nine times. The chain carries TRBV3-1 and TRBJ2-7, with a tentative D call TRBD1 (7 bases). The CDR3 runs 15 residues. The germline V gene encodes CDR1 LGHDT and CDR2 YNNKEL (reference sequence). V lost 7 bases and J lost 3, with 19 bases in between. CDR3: CASTGWPGGSYEQYF. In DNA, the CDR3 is TGTGCCAGCACGGGATGGCCAGGGGGGAGCTACGAGCAGTACTTC.